One and the same sample provided the 30 T cell receptor beta chains below, sequenced in a study of T cells in Graves' hyperthyroidism and ophthalmopathy. Amplified TCR beta CDR3 regions came from RNA transcripts. The HTBI set primed first-round TCR CDR3 RT-PCR. MiXCR, run by TCRdb on the multiplex PCR reads, gives a single entry per CDR3 protein. The sample lists a few hundred thousand distinct CDR3 sequences, more than 12% seen once, with about 31% in the top ten. Sequencing used blood. The source is a woman aged 25 to 39 with Graves' hyperthyroidism.

V usage is TRBV13 and J usage is TRBJ2-4, with 7 bases that match TRBD1. The CDR3 consists of 16 residues. V shed 2 bases and J 2 bases; nucleotides not matched to a gene: 6. Per the germline V gene, CDR1 is PRHDT and CDR2 is FYEKMQ (reference sequence). CDR3 region: CASSLRTGRSKNIQYF. As DNA, the CDR3 is TGTGCCAGCAGCTTAAGGACAGGACGTTCCAAAAACATTCAGTACTTC.

There are many counts of this clonotype. V usage is TRBV30 and J usage is TRBJ2-2, with 7 nucleotides matching TRBD1. The germline CDR1 and CDR2 sequences are GTSNPN and SVGIG (reference sequence). Unmatched junction bases numbered 3, after V lost 1 base and J lost 4 bases. The CDR3 contains 14 residues. The DNA for the CDR3 is TGTGCCTGGAGTGCGGGACAGTTCACCGGGGAGCTGTTTTTT. This sequence encodes CAWSAGQFTGELFF. Complete variable domain (other parts from reference TRBV30 and TRBJ2-2): SQTIHQWPATLVQPVGSPLSLECTVEGTSNPNLYWYRQAAGRGLQLLFYSVGIGQISSEVPQNLSASRPQDRQFILSSKKLLLSDSGFYLCAWSAGQFTGELFFGEGSRLTVL.

The chain combines TRBV25-1 with TRBJ1-5; D gene uncertain. Trimming removed 5 bases at V and 1 base at J, with 9 bases between. Germline V gene lookup returns CDR1 MGHDK and CDR2 SYGVNS. The CDR3 totals 14 residues. The CDR3 loop reads CASSFLESNQPQHF. In nucleotides, the CDR3 is TGTGCCAGCAGTTTTTTGGAAAGCAATCAGCCCCAGCATTTT.

The sample holds many counts of this clonotype. The genes are TRBV20-1 and TRBJ2-5; TRBD1 matches 8 bases. The germline gives CDR1 DFQATT, CDR2 SNEGSKA (reference sequence). The CDR3 has 15 amino acids. V lost 3 bases to trimming and J lost 6 bases; unmatched junction nucleotides: 12. In nucleotides, the CDR3 is TGCAGTGCTAGTGCCGGACAGGGTGGGTTAAAGACCCAGTACTTC. Protein product: CSASAGQGGLKTQYF.

There are many counts of this clonotype. The V gene is TRBV12-3 or TRBV12-4, the J gene TRBJ2-7; 9 nucleotides align to TRBD1. Trimming at V came to 3 bases and at J to 3 bases, leaving 6 bases not matched to a gene. The CDR3 is 15 residues long. CDR3 sequence reads: CASSFTGTGNYEQYF. The CDR3 coding sequence is TGTGCCAGCAGTTTTACCGGGACAGGGAACTACGAGCAGTACTTC.

This CDR3 is CAWSVPPAGRPGETQYF. In DNA, the CDR3 is TGTGCCTGGAGTGTACCGCCAGCGGGTCGACCAGGAGAGACCCAGTACTTC. This chain connects TRBV30 to TRBJ2-5, with a weak D call TRBD2 (6 bases). The germline CDR1 and CDR2 sequences are GTSNPN and SVGIG (reference sequence). The V and J ends lost 0 bases and 4 bases respectively, with 21 bases between them. This CDR3 comprises 17 residues.

This clonotype came up a few times. This chain joins TRBV13 and TRBJ2-6, with D unresolved. The V end lost 1 base, the J end lost 0 bases, and 13 bases lay between the germline ends. From germline, CDR1 is PRHDT and CDR2 FYEKMQ (reference sequence). This CDR3 is 18 amino acids long. CDR3 nucleotide sequence: TGTGCCAGCAGCTTAGATCTGGGAAGAGGCTCTGGGGCCAACGTCCTGACTTTC. Amino acid sequence: CASSLDLGRGSGANVLTF.

This clonotype was recorded many times. The chain recombines TRBV12-3 or TRBV12-4 with TRBJ1-2; 9 bases map to TRBD1. The CDR3 runs to 14 residues. After removal of 3 bases from V and 6 bases from J, the junction contained 5 bases not matched to a gene. The CDR3 sequence is CASSFGTGNHGYTF. CDR3 coding DNA: TGTGCCAGCAGTTTTGGGACAGGGAATCATGGCTACACCTTC.

The CDR3 coding sequence is TGTGCCAGCAGTGAAATGGGGCTGGAGCGATATTTT. Amino acids: CASSEMGLERYF. The V gene is TRBV2, the J gene TRBJ1-3; D may be TRBD1 (5 bases). The CDR3 length is 12 residues. V gave up 2 bases and J gave up 15 bases, with 14 bases separating them. Germline V gives CDR1 SNHLY, CDR2 FYNNEI.

This clonotype has just one count. The gene calls are TRBV3-1 and TRBJ2-5; 9 bases are a match to TRBD2. Trimming cost V 1 base and J 3 bases; bases outside gene matches: 9. The CDR3 is made up of 17 amino acids. Germline assignment: CDR1 LGHDT and CDR2 YNNKEL (reference sequence). The CDR3 region is CASSQAVISGGKETQYF. As DNA, the CDR3 is TGTGCCAGCAGCCAAGCGGTTATTAGCGGGGGAAAAGAGACCCAGTACTTC.

The chain is built from TRBV14 and TRBJ2-5, with 7 bases matching TRBD1. Trimming removed 2 bases from V and 2 bases from J; junction bases left unmatched: 5. CDR1 SGHDN and CDR2 FVKESK come from the germline V gene. CDR3 length: 15 residues. In nucleotides, the CDR3 is TGTGCCAGCAGCCAAAACAGGGGCCGGCAAGAGACCCAGTACTTC. This sequence encodes CASSQNRGRQETQYF.

The table lists this clonotype with many counts. The chain uses TRBV12-3 or TRBV12-4 and TRBJ1-1, with D perhaps matching TRBD1 (6 bases). Between the trimmed V and J ends, which lost 6 bases and 4 bases, there was a span of 12 bases. The CDR3 extends over 13 amino acids. The CDR3 here is CASRKQGATEAFF. The CDR3 bases are TGTGCCAGCAGGAAACAGGGTGCCACTGAAGCTTTCTTT.

At least ten counts were recorded for this clonotype. V gene TRBV20-1 combines with J gene TRBJ1-1; D gene uncertain. Trimming stripped 0 bases from V and 2 bases from J, with 16 bases between. Germline V CDR1 and CDR2: DFQATT, SNEGSKA (reference sequence). This CDR3 contains 16 residues. The CDR3 reads CSARDRTRPVNTEAFF. The DNA for the CDR3 is TGCAGTGCTAGAGATCGTACGAGGCCAGTCAACACTGAAGCTTTCTTT.

This clonotype was found many times. This chain uses TRBV27 with TRBJ2-2, with a tentative D call TRBD2 (5 bases). This CDR3 is built from 16 residues. V was pared by 7 bases and J by 2 bases, with 17 bases between. Germline lookup yields CDR1 MNHEY and CDR2 SMNVEV (reference sequence). The CDR3 bases are TGTGCCAGCACTAAAGCGGCCCCTTCAAACACCGGGGAGCTGTTTTTT. It translates to CASTKAAPSNTGELFF.

J is TRBJ2-1 and V is TRBV20-1; 11 bases fit TRBD2. J lost 5 bases, V lost 8 bases, and 8 bases had no gene match. The CDR3 extends over 14 amino acids. Per the germline V gene, CDR1 is DFQATT and CDR2 is SNEGSKA (reference sequence). Here the CDR3 reads CSSSTSGGDNEQFF. The CDR3, as DNA: TGCAGTTCCTCCACTAGCGGGGGAGACAATGAGCAGTTCTTC.

This clonotype turned up a few times. The rearrangement joins TRBV6-1 to TRBJ1-2; D perhaps matches TRBD1 (5 bases). Germline CDR1 and CDR2: MNHNS and SASEGT. There are 15 residues in the CDR3. Trimming stripped 2 bases from V and 8 bases from J, with 18 bases between. CDR3 DNA: TGTGCCAGCAGTGAACTGTTCTCGGGGACCGCGGGCTACACCTTC. Translated, it gives CASSELFSGTAGYTF.

The V and J genes are TRBV2 and TRBJ1-5; D remains ambiguous. Per germline, CDR1 SNHLY and CDR2 FYNNEI. V lost 6 bases and J lost 2, with 8 bases in between. The length of the CDR3 is 13 residues. The CDR3 spells CASRAGGNQPQHF. CDR3 DNA: TGTGCCAGCAGGGCCGGGGGCAATCAGCCCCAGCATTTT. Variable domain in full (rest from reference TRBV2 and TRBJ1-5): EPEVTQTPSHQVTQMGQEVILRCVPISNHLYFYWYRQILGQKVEFLVSFYNNEISEKSEIFDDQFSVERPDGSNFTLKIRSTKLEDSAMYFCASRAGGNQPQHFGDGTRLSIL.

This clonotype came up many times. The V call is TRBV3-1, the J call TRBJ1-3; no reliable D call. Germline CDR1 and CDR2: LGHDT and YNNKEL (reference sequence). With 3 bases removed from V and 1 base from J, the gap between germline ends came to 4 bases. The CDR3 totals 13 residues. The CDR3 DNA is TGTGCCAGCAGCCATGCTTCTGGAAACACCATATATTTT. Encoded protein: CASSHASGNTIYF.

A few counts support this clonotype. J is TRBJ2-1 and V is TRBV2; D possibly corresponds to TRBD2 (7 bases). V was pared by 6 bases and J by 5 bases, with 20 bases between. The length of the CDR3 is 16 residues. Germline assignment: CDR1 SNHLY and CDR2 FYNNEI. The CDR3 region is CASSEYSRGGDNEQFF. In nucleotides, the CDR3 is TGTGCCAGCAGCGAATACTCTAGGGGGGGGGACAATGAGCAGTTCTTC.

The rearrangement uses TRBV3-1 and TRBJ2-1; 15 nucleotides line up with TRBD2. The V gene end was trimmed by 4 bases and the J gene end by 0 bases; junction bases not matched to a gene: 13. Germline CDR1 reads LGHDT; CDR2 reads YNNKEL (reference sequence). The CDR3 sequence is 21 residues long. The CDR3 spells CASSPFSGLAGGRFSYNEQFF. CDR3 nucleotide sequence: TGTGCCAGCAGCCCCTTCTCCGGACTAGCGGGAGGGCGTTTCTCCTACAATGAGCAGTTCTTC.

This clonotype was picked up a small number of times. The V and J genes are TRBV12-3 or TRBV12-4 and TRBJ2-2; no reliable D call. This CDR3 has 16 amino acids. Trimming pared 4 bases from V and 0 bases from J, leaving 12 bases between. The CDR3 region is CASSSSSAANTGELFF. CDR3 DNA sequence: TGTGCCAGCAGTTCGAGCTCGGCAGCGAACACCGGGGAGCTGTTTTTT.

The V and J genes are TRBV18 and TRBJ2-7; D possibly corresponds to TRBD2 (5 bases). Germline loops: CDR1 KGHSH, CDR2 LQKENI. V was cut by 4 bases and J by 0 bases, with 16 bases left in between. This CDR3 is 16 amino acids long. The CDR3 region has the DNA TGTGCCAGCTCACTATTCGCTCCGGGGAACTCCTACGAGCAGTACTTC. Residues: CASSLFAPGNSYEQYF.

The chain combines TRBV7-9 with TRBJ1-2; D is ambiguous. The CDR3 totals 17 residues. The V gene lost 5 bases and the J gene lost 1 base, with 20 bases spanning the gap. Germline CDR1 is SEHNR and CDR2 is FQNEAQ (reference sequence). CDR3 DNA sequence: TGTGCCAGCAGCCCCGAATTGATTAGGATAATTAACTATGGCTACACCTTC. Residues: CASSPELIRIINYGYTF.

The rearrangement uses TRBV2 and TRBJ1-5, with D uncertain. CDR1 is SNHLY and CDR2 is FYNNEI in the germline V gene. The CDR3 is 13 amino acids. V was trimmed by 7 bases and J by 5 bases, leaving 12 bases between them. This CDR3 is CASNDSRDQPQHF. In DNA, the CDR3 is TGTGCCAGCAATGACTCCAGAGATCAGCCCCAGCATTTT.

This clonotype was observed a handful of times. The chain recombines TRBV28 with TRBJ2-3, with D unclear. V gave up 9 bases and J gave up 2 bases, with 12 bases separating them. Germline assignment: CDR1 MDHEN and CDR2 SYDVKM. There are 13 residues in the CDR3. CDR3 bases: TGTGCCAGTGGGGAACTCCCCACAGATACGCAGTATTTT. Translation: CASGELPTDTQYF.

V gene TRBV6-2 or TRBV6-3 combines with J gene TRBJ2-7; a possible D gene is TRBD1 (5 bases). The CDR3 consists of 14 residues. Trimming took 2 bases from V and 3 from J, leaving 11 bases between them. CDR1 MNHEY and CDR2 SVGEGT come from the germline V gene. The CDR3 DNA reads as TGTGCCAGCAGTTACGGGGCAGCCTACTACGAGCAGTACTTC. The encoded protein is CASSYGAAYYEQYF.

The table lists this clonotype with many counts. The rearrangement uses TRBV14 and TRBJ2-7; 7 bases align to TRBD1. This CDR3 has 16 amino acids. The junction had 9 bases not matched to a gene; V was cut back by 1 base and J by 3 bases. In germline, CDR1 is SGHDN, CDR2 FVKESK. CDR3 region: CASSQGGPRQGYEQYF. CDR3 nucleotides: TGTGCCAGCAGCCAAGGGGGTCCTAGACAGGGCTACGAGCAGTACTTC. Drawing the rest from reference TRBV14 and TRBJ2-7, the complete variable domain is EAGVTQFPSHSVIEKGQTVTLRCDPISGHDNLYWYRRVMGKEIKFLLHFVKESKQDESGMPNNRFLAERTGGTYSTLKVQPAELEDSGVYFCASSQGGPRQGYEQYFGPGTRLTVT.

This clonotype occurred many times. This chain uses TRBV28 with TRBJ2-1, with a weak D call TRBD2 (6 bases). V was cut by 7 bases and J by 5 bases, with 12 bases left in between. CDR1 MDHEN and CDR2 SYDVKM come from the germline V gene. The CDR3 spans 13 residues. CDR3 amino acids: CASIRTTDNEQFF. The CDR3 DNA follows: TGTGCCAGCATTAGGACTACCGACAATGAGCAGTTCTTC.

The rearrangement joins TRBV4-2 to TRBJ2-5; D possibly corresponds to TRBD2 (6 bases). Looked up from germline, CDR1 is LGHNA and CDR2 is YNFKEQ. With 2 bases removed from V and 5 bases from J, the gap between germline ends came to 15 bases. The CDR3 spans 15 residues. CDR3 sequence (DNA): TGTGCCAGCAGCCAAACTACGGGAGTCGATGAGACCCAGTACTTC. Translation gives CASSQTTGVDETQYF.

This clonotype was found many times. The chain carries TRBV10-1 and TRBJ1-2; D remains unclear. Germline CDR1 and CDR2: WNHNN and SYGVQD (reference sequence). V lost 2 bases and J 3 bases, leaving 7 bases between the germline ends. The CDR3 spans 13 residues. This CDR3 reads CASSERPYYGYTF. CDR3 in DNA: TGCGCCAGCAGTGAGCGACCGTACTATGGCTACACCTTC.